What follows describes a single T cell receptor beta chain. The antigen is unknown. Terminally differentiated effector memory CD45RA+ cells were excluded from the naive CD8 cells, which were CD45RO-negative and positively selected for CCR7. Repertoires were generated with immunoSEQ multiplex PCR, while TCRdb's copy carries only in-frame clones and drops some. Of about 2.1 million clones listed, around 93% are singletons. The V and J ends lost 1 base and 4 bases, in that order; junction bases with no gene match: 3. Germline assignment: CDR1 PRHDT and CDR2 FYEKMQ (reference sequence). This CDR3 has 15 residues. This sample stems from a study of shared clonotypes between healthy human individuals. The study's findings and limits: Sharing of clonotypes among donors was expected to vary with sequencing depth. Naive CD4 clonotypes overlapped across several donors at around 4.8%.

The rearrangement uses TRBV13 and TRBJ1-3; 8 positions match TRBD1. The specimen was naive CD8+ T cells from PBMCs. The clonotype was recovered from a man aged 18-30 years in good health. Some clones in this sample may be carry-over from other donors' samples. The CDR3 nucleotides are TGTGCCAGCAGCTTAGCGGACAGGGCGGGAAACACCATATATTTT. It specifies CASSLADRAGNTIYF.